The 17 T cell receptor beta chains below all came from one sample that was sequenced in a study of OX40 agonist ivuxolimab in advanced cancers. TCRdb's table, derived via immunoSEQ multiplex PCR, lists solely in-frame clones and lacks some. Seen here are more than 5,500 clones, around 84% observed once, and the top ten hold 26%. The material sequenced was CD4+ or CD8+ T cells sorted from blood, taken in a trial of the OX40 agonist ivuxolimab. Receptor source: an adult with an advanced solid tumor such as melanoma, head and neck, liver or kidney cancer.

The chain employs TRBV9 and TRBJ1-2; D is undetermined. V was trimmed by 3 bases and J by 7 bases, leaving 13 bases between them. The CDR3 has 13 residues. Germline CDR1 is SGDLS and CDR2 is YYNGEE. In DNA, the CDR3 is TGTGCCAGCAGCGGGACCCCACTGGGTGGCTACACCTTC. This gives the protein CASSGTPLGGYTF.

In this sample, this clone turned up a few times. J is TRBJ1-5 and V is TRBV30; perhaps TRBD1 as D (5 bases). CDR1 is GTSNPN, CDR2 SVGIG, per germline (reference sequence). This CDR3 has 13 amino acids. Trimming shortened V by 3 bases and J by 8 bases, and 14 bases separated the two germline ends. The DNA for the CDR3 is TGTGCCTGGAGCCTCAGGGAGTCAAAGCCCCAGCATTTT. This encodes CAWSLRESKPQHF.

The CDR3 bases are TGTGCCAGCAGTTTTATAGGACAGGGTCCCTACGAGCAGTACTTC. Amino acids: CASSFIGQGPYEQYF. The chain links TRBV27 to TRBJ2-7; 8 positions match TRBD1. Germline assignment: CDR1 MNHEY and CDR2 SMNVEV (reference sequence). V lost 3 bases and J lost 2; bases outside the gene matches: 6. CDR3 length: 15 residues.

V and J are TRBV9 and TRBJ2-7, with TRBD2 as a possible D gene (6 bases). CDR1 SGDLS and CDR2 YYNGEE come from the germline V gene. The length of the CDR3 is 14 residues. V was shortened by 1 base and J by 6 bases, with 14 bases between the two germline ends. The CDR3 bases are TGTGCCAGCAGCGTAACGGGGGTAGGCGGCGAGCAGTACTTC. Its translation: CASSVTGVGGEQYF. Full variable domain (remainder filled in from reference TRBV9 and TRBJ2-7): DSGVTQTPKHLITATGQRVTLRCSPRSGDLSVYWYQQSLDQGLQFLIQYYNGEERAKGNILERFSAQQFPDLHSELNLSSLELGDSALYFCASSVTGVGGEQYFGPGTRLTVT.

The V and J genes are TRBV29-1 and TRBJ2-2; D may be TRBD1 (6 bases). The CDR3 is made up of 12 amino acids. The germline gives CDR1 SQVTM, CDR2 ANQGSEA. V lost 6 bases to trimming and J lost 5 bases, with 10 bases between them. As DNA, the CDR3 is TGCAGCGTACCAGGGGTAACCGGGGAGCTGTTTTTT. It yields the protein CSVPGVTGELFF.

This clone was seen a few times. The chain employs TRBV6-5 and TRBJ2-7; no firm D call. The CDR3 is 15 residues long. In germline, CDR1 is MNHEY, CDR2 SVGAGI. Trimming stripped 0 bases from V and 3 bases from J, with 12 bases between. CDR3 loop: CASSYSVETSYEQYF. DNA of the CDR3: TGTGCCAGCAGTTACTCGGTCGAGACCAGCTACGAGCAGTACTTC.

This clone was observed once. V usage is TRBV7-9 and J usage is TRBJ1-4, with 7 bases fitting TRBD1. J was trimmed by 3 bases and V by 7 bases; bases with no gene match: 14. The CDR3 totals 17 residues. CDR1 and CDR2 from the germline V gene are SEHNR and FQNEAQ (reference sequence). CDR3 sequence (DNA): TGTGCCAGCACCCCCACCCAAGGGGGCGCGTCTAATGAAAAACTGTTTTTT. Encoded protein: CASTPTQGGASNEKLFF.

This clone was recorded once. The chain is built from TRBV13 and TRBJ2-3, with TRBD2 matching over 8 bases. V gave up 1 base and J gave up 8 bases; unmatched junction bases: 8. The V gene's germline CDR1 is PRHDT and CDR2 FYEKMQ (reference sequence). The CDR3 is 15 amino acids. The CDR3 sequence is CASSLVSGGGGTQYF. CDR3 DNA sequence: TGTGCCAGCAGCTTAGTATCGGGAGGGGGGGGTACGCAGTATTTT.

This clone has just one count. One junction end does not reproduce the germline sequence, and a read error may be involved. The chain employs TRBV6-4 and TRBJ1-1; D is undetermined. The CDR3 sequence is 11 residues long. Per the germline V gene, CDR1 is MRHNA and CDR2 is SNTAGT. Here the CDR3 DNA reads TGTGCCAGCAGTGACGCGGGGTCGGTTCACTTT. Translated: CASSDAGSVHF.

V usage is TRBV7-3 and J usage is TRBJ2-2; the D is unclear. Germline V gene lookup returns CDR1 SGHTA and CDR2 FQGTGA. V was pared by 5 bases and J by 5 bases, with 9 bases between. The CDR3 has 13 amino acids. For the CDR3, the DNA is TGTGCCAGCAGCCCTGACCTGACCGGGGAGCTGTTTTTT. Its protein is CASSPDLTGELFF.

A few counts support this clone. The chain couples TRBV7-9 to TRBJ2-7; 7 bases align to TRBD1. V trimming: 5 bases; J trimming: 3 bases; junction bases outside the gene matches: 4. From germline, CDR1 is SEHNR and CDR2 FQNEAQ (reference sequence). CDR3 length equals 13 residues. The CDR3 sequence: CASSKGQNYEQYF. CDR3 coding DNA: TGTGCCAGCAGCAAGGGACAGAACTACGAGCAGTACTTC.

This clone qualifies as large (0.1 to 1%). The genes are TRBV19 and TRBJ1-1; 8 nucleotides line up with TRBD1. V dropped 4 bases and J dropped 0; count of bases not matched to a gene: 10. The CDR3 sequence is 17 residues long. Germline V gene lookup returns CDR1 LNHDA and CDR2 SQIVND (reference sequence). CDR3 sequence reads: CASSTQYRGALNTEAFF. The CDR3 nucleotides read TGTGCCAGTAGTACTCAGTACAGGGGGGCGTTGAACACTGAAGCTTTCTTT. Full variable domain (rest looked up from reference TRBV19 and TRBJ1-1): DGGITQSPKYLFRKEGQNVTLSCEQNLNHDAMYWYRQDPGQGLRLIYYSQIVNDFQKGDIAEGYSVSREKKESFPLTVTSAQKNPTAFYLCASSTQYRGALNTEAFFGQGTRLTVV.

The rearrangement uses TRBV6-4 and TRBJ2-5, with D perhaps matching TRBD2 (5 bases). CDR3 size: 13 residues. The ends were cut back, 3 bases at V and 5 bases at J, with 10 bases in the middle. In germline, CDR1 is MRHNA, CDR2 SNTAGT. CDR3 protein: CASSEVRGETQYF. The CDR3 DNA reads as TGTGCCAGCAGTGAGGTTCGGGGTGAGACCCAGTACTTC.

In this sample, this clone is large. This chain's CDR3 is CASSFTSEDTQYF. DNA of the CDR3: TGTGCCAGCAGTTTCACTAGCGAGGATACGCAGTATTTT. The chain carries TRBV27 and TRBJ2-3; 7 bases line up with TRBD2. Germline V gene data show CDR1 as MNHEY and CDR2 as SMNVEV (reference sequence). V lost 3 bases and J lost 6; bases outside the gene matches: 3. This CDR3 has 13 amino acids.

V and J are TRBV19 and TRBJ1-5, with 8 bases identical to TRBD1. CDR3 length: 14 residues. J was trimmed by 6 bases and V by 5 bases; bases with no gene match: 6. Germline V gives CDR1 LNHDA, CDR2 SQIVND (reference sequence). CDR3 nucleotides: TGTGCCAGTAGTCCATGGACAGGGCCTCAGCCCCAGCATTTT. Protein sequence: CASSPWTGPQPQHF.

The chain has TRBV27 and TRBJ2-7; perhaps D is TRBD1 or TRBD2 (6 bases each). This CDR3 has 13 residues. V lost 8 bases and J lost 2, with 13 bases in between. Germline assignment: CDR1 MNHEY and CDR2 SMNVEV (reference sequence). The CDR3 DNA reads as TGTGCCAGCGGGGGGCTCCCAACCTACGAGCAGTACTTC. Protein sequence: CASGGLPTYEQYF.

The gene calls are TRBV13 and TRBJ2-3; TRBD1 or TRBD2 may be the D gene (6 bases each). Trimming removed 6 bases from V and 4 bases from J, with 23 bases in between. The germline gives CDR1 PRHDT, CDR2 FYEKMQ (reference sequence). This CDR3 comprises 17 residues. CDR3: CASRGEQDEGGSDTQYF. CDR3 nucleotide sequence: TGTGCCAGCAGAGGGGAGCAGGACGAGGGGGGATCAGATACGCAGTATTTT. The full variable domain, rest sourced from reference TRBV13 and TRBJ2-3, is AAGVIQSPRHLIKEKRETATLKCYPIPRHDTVYWYQQGPGQDPQFLISFYEKMQSDKGSIPDRFSAQQFSDYHSELNMSSLELGDSALYFCASRGEQDEGGSDTQYFGPGTRLTVL.